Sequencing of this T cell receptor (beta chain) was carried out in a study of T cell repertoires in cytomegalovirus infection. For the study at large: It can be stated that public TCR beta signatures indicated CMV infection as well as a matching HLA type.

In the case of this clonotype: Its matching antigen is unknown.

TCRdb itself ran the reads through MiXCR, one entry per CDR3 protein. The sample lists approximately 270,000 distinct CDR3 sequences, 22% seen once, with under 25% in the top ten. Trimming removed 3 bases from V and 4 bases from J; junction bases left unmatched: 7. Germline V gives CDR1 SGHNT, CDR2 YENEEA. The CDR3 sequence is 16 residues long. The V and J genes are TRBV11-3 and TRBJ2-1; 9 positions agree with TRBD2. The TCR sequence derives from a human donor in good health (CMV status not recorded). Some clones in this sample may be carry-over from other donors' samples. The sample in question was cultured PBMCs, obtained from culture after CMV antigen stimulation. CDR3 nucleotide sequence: TGTGCCAGCAGCTTGAGGCCGAGCGGGAGGTACAATGAGCAGTTCTTC. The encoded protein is CASSLRPSGRYNEQFF.